The rows below give T cell receptor beta chains drawn from one sample of a study of blood T cells in healthy people across ages. Using its own MiXCR run on the 5' RACE reads, TCRdb lists one record per CDR3 protein. The profile shows around 1.7 million distinct CDR3 sequences, 28% of them singletons. Specimen: blood. These receptor sequences come from a woman aged 25 to 39 in good health. The CDR3 runs from the conserved cysteine through the conserved F or W. D genes are given only for firm matches. Part of the rows lack a size; the others show once, few, many or a class for expanded clones.

J: TRBJ2-7; V: TRBV20-1; D: TRBD1; size: few; CDR3: CSADRDRTSDEQYF; DNA: TGCAGTGCCGATAGGGACAGGACGTCCGACGAGCAGTACTTC
J: TRBJ2-7; V: TRBV7-2; D: NA; size: NA; CDR3: CASSRTSIEQYF; DNA: TGTGCCAGCAGCCGAACTAGCATCGAGCAGTACTTC
J: TRBJ2-7; V: TRBV7-9; D: TRBD2; size: many; CDR3: CASTHGGAGENEQYF; DNA: TGTGCCAGCACCCATGGGGGAGCGGGAGAGAACGAGCAGTACTTC
J: TRBJ2-1; V: TRBV20-1; D: NA; size: NA; CDR3: CSAPGLGASDEQFF; DNA: TGCAGTGCTCCCGGTCTAGGAGCGTCTGATGAGCAGTTCTTC
J: TRBJ1-5; V: TRBV20-1; D: NA; size: NA; CDR3: CSAVQGSWQPQHF; DNA: TGCAGTGCTGTACAGGGATCTTGGCAGCCCCAGCATTTT
J: TRBJ1-2; V: TRBV9; D: NA; size: NA; CDR3: CASSVETGLIDYGYTF; DNA: TGTGCCAGCAGCGTAGAAACAGGTTTAATAGACTATGGCTACACCTTC
J: TRBJ1-1; V: TRBV29-1; D: NA; size: many; CDR3: CSVVGRVVTEAFF; DNA: TGCAGCGTTGTTGGCAGGGTAGTCACTGAAGCTTTCTTT
J: TRBJ1-1; V: TRBV10-3; D: NA; size: NA; CDR3: CAILGRLGLNTEAFF; DNA: TGTGCCATCCTTGGACGGCTGGGGTTGAACACTGAAGCTTTCTTT
J: TRBJ1-2; V: TRBV10-2; D: NA; size: NA; CDR3: CASSERKRNYGYTF; DNA: TGCGCCAGCAGTGAAAGGAAAAGGAACTATGGCTACACCTTC
J: TRBJ2-5; V: TRBV5-1; D: NA; size: few; CDR3: CASSIGVRGRGGTSEQYF; DNA: TGCGCCAGCAGCATCGGAGTAAGGGGGCGCGGGGGGACCTCTGAGCAGTACTTC
J: TRBJ2-5; V: TRBV20-1; D: TRBD2; size: many; CDR3: CSATKSQALAGEGTQYF; DNA: TGCAGTGCTACTAAATCACAGGCACTAGCGGGGGAGGGGACCCAGTACTTC
J: TRBJ2-5; V: TRBV7-8; D: TRBD2; size: few; CDR3: CASSWGRGGAYQETQYF; DNA: TGTGCCAGCAGCTGGGGAAGGGGAGGGGCGTACCAAGAGACCCAGTACTTC
J: TRBJ1-1; V: TRBV6-6; D: NA; size: NA; CDR3: CASSCSLGGGTEAFF; DNA: TGTGCCAGCAGTTGCTCGTTGGGGGGCGGCACTGAAGCTTTCTTT
J: TRBJ2-1; V: TRBV7-6; D: TRBD1; size: NA; CDR3: CASSSQGIYNEQFF; DNA: TGTGCCAGCAGCTCACAGGGGATCTACAATGAGCAGTTCTTC
J: TRBJ1-2; V: TRBV4-1; D: NA; size: few; CDR3: CASSQVSGQENPYGYTF; DNA: TGCGCCAGCAGCCAAGTATCGGGGCAGGAGAACCCCTATGGCTACACCTTC
J: TRBJ1-1; V: TRBV4-2; D: NA; size: NA; CDR3: CASSQERRGAFF; DNA: TGTGCCAGCAGCCAAGAAAGACGTGGAGCTTTCTTT
J: TRBJ1-6; V: TRBV9; D: NA; size: NA; CDR3: CASSSNSQSPLHF; DNA: TGTGCCAGCAGCTCCAACTCCCAATCACCCCTCCACTTT
J: TRBJ2-7; V: TRBV6-2/TRBV6-3; D: NA; size: few; CDR3: CASIGQGPYEQYF; DNA: TGTGCCAGCATTGGACAAGGCCCCTACGAGCAGTACTTC
J: TRBJ2-1; V: TRBV5-1; D: TRBD1; size: many; CDR3: CASSLEAGGAENEQFF; DNA: TGCGCCAGCAGCCTGGAGGCAGGGGGCGCGGAAAATGAGCAGTTCTTC